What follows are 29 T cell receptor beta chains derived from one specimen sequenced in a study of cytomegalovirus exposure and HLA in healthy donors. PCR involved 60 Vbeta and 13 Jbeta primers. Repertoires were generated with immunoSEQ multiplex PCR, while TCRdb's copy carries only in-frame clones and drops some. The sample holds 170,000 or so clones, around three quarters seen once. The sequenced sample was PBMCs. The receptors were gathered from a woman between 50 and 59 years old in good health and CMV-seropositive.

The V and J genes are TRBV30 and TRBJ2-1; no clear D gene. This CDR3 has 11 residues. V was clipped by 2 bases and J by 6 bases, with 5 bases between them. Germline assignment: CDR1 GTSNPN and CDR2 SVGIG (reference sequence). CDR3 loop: CAWSIGNEQFF. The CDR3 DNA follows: TGTGCCTGGAGTATCGGCAATGAGCAGTTCTTC.

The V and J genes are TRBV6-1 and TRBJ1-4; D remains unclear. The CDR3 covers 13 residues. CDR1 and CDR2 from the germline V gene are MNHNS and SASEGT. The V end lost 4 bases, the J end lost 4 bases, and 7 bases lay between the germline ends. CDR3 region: CASSVRHNEKLFF. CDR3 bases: TGTGCCAGCAGTGTGAGGCATAATGAAAAACTGTTTTTT.

The CDR3: CASSLTGLAGVQNIQYF. The CDR3 nucleotides read TGTGCCAGCAGCTTAACGGGGCTAGCGGGGGTTCAAAACATTCAGTACTTC. The chain recombines TRBV7-3 with TRBJ2-4; TRBD2 matches 10 bases. Looked up from germline, CDR1 is SGHTA and CDR2 is FQGTGA. The CDR3 contains 17 residues. The J segment lost 5 bases and the V segment lost 0 bases, leaving 7 bases of the junction unmatched.

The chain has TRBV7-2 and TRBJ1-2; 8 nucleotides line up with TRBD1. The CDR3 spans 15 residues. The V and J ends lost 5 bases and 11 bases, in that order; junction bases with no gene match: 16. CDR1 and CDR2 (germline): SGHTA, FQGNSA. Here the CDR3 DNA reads TGTGCCAGCAGCACCACGACCATTAGACAGGGGCTTTACACCTTC. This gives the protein CASSTTTIRQGLYTF. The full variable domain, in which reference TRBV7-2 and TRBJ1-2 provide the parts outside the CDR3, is GAGVSQSPSNKVTEKGKDVELRCDPISGHTALYWYRQSLGQGLEFLIYFQGNSAPDKSGLPSDRFSAERTGGSVSTLTIQRTQQEDSAVYLCASSTTTIRQGLYTFGSGTRLTVV.

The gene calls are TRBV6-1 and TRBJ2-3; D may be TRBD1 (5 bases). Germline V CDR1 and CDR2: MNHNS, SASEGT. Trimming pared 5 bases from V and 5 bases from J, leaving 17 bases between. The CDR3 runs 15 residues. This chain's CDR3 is CASSQYRARGDTQYF. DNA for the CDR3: TGTGCCAGCAGTCAGTATCGAGCTAGGGGAGATACGCAGTATTTT.

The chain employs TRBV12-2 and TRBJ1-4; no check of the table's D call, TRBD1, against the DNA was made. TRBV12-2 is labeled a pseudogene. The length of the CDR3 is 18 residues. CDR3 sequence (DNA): TGTGCAAGTCGCTTAGTGTGGGACAGCAGCCCAACTAATGAAAAACTGTTTTTT. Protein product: CASRLVWDSSPTNEKLFF.

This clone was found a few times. CDR3: CASSSRMDRAIILNTEAFF. In nucleotides, the CDR3 is TGTGCCAGCAGTTCCCGCATGGACAGGGCTATCATATTGAACACTGAAGCTTTCTTT. The chain joins TRBV27 to TRBJ1-1, with TRBD1 matching over 8 bases. V gave up 4 bases and J gave up 0 bases; unmatched junction bases: 16. In germline, CDR1 is MNHEY, CDR2 SMNVEV (reference sequence). CDR3 size: 19 residues.

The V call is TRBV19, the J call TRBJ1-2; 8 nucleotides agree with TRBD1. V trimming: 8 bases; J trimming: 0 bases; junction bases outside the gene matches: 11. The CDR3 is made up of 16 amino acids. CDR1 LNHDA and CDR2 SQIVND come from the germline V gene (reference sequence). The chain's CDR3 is CASRRTGTQANYGYTF. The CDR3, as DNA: TGTGCCAGTCGACGGACAGGGACCCAGGCTAACTATGGCTACACCTTC.

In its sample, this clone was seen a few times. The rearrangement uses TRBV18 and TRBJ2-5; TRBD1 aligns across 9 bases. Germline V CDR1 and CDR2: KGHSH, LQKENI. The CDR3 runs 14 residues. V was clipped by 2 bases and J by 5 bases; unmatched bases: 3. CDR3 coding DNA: TGTGCCAGCTCACCAGGACAGGGGTCGGAGACCCAGTACTTC. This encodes CASSPGQGSETQYF.

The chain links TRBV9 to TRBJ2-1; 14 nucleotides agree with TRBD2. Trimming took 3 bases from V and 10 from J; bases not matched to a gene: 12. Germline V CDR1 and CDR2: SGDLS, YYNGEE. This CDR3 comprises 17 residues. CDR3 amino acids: CASSAVTGTSGSIEQFF. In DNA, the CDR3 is TGTGCCAGCAGCGCCGTCACCGGGACTAGCGGGAGTATAGAGCAGTTCTTC.

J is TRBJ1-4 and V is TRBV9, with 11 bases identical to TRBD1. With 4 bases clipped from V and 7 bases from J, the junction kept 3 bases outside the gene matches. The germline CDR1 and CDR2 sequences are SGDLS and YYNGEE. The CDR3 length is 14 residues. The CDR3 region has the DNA TGTGCCAGCAGCCGGGACAGGGGGGGTGAAAAACTGTTTTTT. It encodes CASSRDRGGEKLFF.

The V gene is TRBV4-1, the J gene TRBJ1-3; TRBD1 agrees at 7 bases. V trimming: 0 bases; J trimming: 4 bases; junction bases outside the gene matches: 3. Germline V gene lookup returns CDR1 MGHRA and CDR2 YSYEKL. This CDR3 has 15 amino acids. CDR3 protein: CASSQEGTVGNTIYF. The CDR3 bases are TGCGCCAGCAGCCAAGAGGGGACAGTGGGAAACACCATATATTTT.

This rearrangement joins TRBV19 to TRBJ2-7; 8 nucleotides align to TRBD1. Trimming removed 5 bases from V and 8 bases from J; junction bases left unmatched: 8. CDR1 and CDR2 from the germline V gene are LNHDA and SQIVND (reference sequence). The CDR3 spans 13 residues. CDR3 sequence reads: CASSPDRGEQQYF. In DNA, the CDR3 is TGTGCCAGTAGTCCTGACAGGGGTGAACAGCAGTACTTC.

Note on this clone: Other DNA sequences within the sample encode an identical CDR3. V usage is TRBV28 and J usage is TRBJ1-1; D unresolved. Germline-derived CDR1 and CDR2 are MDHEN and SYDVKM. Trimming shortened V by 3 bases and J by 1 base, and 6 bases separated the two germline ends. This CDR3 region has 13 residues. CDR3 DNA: TGTGCCAGCAGTTTCCCGGGGAACACTGAAGCTTTCTTT. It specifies CASSFPGNTEAFF.

In nucleotides, the CDR3 is TGTGCCAGCAGCAGCGAGGGAGGGGCGGACTATGGCTACACCTTC. Translation gives CASSSEGGADYGYTF. V is TRBV7-3 and J is TRBJ1-2; D perhaps matches TRBD1 (5 bases). Trimming left V 5 bases short and J 3 bases short, with 16 bases between. This CDR3 region has 15 residues. CDR1 and CDR2 from the germline V gene are SGHTA and FQGTGA.

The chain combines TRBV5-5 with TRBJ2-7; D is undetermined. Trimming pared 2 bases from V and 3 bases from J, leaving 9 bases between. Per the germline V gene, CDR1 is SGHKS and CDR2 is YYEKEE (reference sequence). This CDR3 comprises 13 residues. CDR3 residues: CASSLALYYEQYF. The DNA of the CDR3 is TGTGCCAGCAGCTTAGCACTTTACTACGAGCAGTACTTC.

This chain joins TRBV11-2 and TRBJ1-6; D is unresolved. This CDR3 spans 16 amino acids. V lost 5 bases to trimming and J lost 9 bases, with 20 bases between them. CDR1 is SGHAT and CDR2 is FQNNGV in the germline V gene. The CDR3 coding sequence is TGTGCCAGCAGCCCCCGATTGACTGACCACGGTTCACCCCTCCACTTT. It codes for CASSPRLTDHGSPLHF.

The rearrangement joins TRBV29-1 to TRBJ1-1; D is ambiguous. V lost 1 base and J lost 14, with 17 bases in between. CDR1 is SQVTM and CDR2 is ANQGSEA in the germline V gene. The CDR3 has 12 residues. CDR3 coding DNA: TGCAGCGTTGAAGCGGTCGAGAGGTTCGAATTCTTT. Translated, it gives CSVEAVERFEFF.

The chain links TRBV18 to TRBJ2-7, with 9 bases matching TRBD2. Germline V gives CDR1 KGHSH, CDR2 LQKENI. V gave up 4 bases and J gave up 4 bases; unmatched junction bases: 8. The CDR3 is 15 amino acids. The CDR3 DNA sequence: TGTGCCAGCTCACGTCAGTCTAGCGGGGTATACGAGCAGTACTTC. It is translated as CASSRQSSGVYEQYF.

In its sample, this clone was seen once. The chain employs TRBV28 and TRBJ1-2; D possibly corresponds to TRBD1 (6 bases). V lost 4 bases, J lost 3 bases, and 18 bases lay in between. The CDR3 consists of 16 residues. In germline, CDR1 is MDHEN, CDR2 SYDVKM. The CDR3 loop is CASSSFVRGEDYGYTF. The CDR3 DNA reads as TGTGCCAGCAGTTCTTTTGTCAGGGGTGAGGACTATGGCTACACCTTC.

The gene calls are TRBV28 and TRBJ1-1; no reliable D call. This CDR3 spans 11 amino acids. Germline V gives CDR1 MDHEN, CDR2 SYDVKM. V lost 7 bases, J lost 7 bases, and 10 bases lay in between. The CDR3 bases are TGTGCCAGCACCAAACAATATGAAGCTTTCTTT. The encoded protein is CASTKQYEAFF.

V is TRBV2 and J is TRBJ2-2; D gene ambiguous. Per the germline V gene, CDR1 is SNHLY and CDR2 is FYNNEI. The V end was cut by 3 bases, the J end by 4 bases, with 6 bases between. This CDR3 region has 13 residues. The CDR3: CASSDPFTGELFF. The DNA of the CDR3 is TGTGCCAGCAGTGACCCCTTCACCGGGGAGCTGTTTTTT.

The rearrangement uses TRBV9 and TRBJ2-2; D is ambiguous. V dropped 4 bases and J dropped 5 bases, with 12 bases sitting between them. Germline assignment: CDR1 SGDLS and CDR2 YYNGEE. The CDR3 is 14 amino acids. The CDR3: CASSPGVTTGELFF. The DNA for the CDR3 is TGTGCCAGCAGCCCCGGAGTTACTACCGGGGAGCTGTTTTTT.

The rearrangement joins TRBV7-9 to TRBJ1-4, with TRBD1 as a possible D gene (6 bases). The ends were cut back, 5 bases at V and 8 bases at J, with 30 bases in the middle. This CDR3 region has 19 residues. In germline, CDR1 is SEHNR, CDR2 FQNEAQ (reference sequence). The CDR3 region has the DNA TGTGCCAGCAGCCCTCACTTGCTTTCGGGACAAGGGAACCAGGAAAAACTGTTTTTT. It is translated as CASSPHLLSGQGNQEKLFF.

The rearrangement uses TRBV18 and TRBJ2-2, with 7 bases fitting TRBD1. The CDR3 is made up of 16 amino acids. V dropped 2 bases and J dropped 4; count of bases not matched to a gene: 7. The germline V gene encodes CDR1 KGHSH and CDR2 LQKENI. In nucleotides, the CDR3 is TGTGCCAGCTCACCAAGACAGGGTTGGAGCACCGGGGAGCTGTTTTTT. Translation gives CASSPRQGWSTGELFF.

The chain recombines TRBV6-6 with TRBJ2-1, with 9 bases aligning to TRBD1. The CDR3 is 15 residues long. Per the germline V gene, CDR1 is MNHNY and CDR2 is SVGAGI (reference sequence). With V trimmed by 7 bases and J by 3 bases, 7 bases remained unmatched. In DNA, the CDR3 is TGTGCCAGCATTTCATTGGACAGGGGCTACAATGAGCAGTTCTTC. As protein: CASISLDRGYNEQFF.

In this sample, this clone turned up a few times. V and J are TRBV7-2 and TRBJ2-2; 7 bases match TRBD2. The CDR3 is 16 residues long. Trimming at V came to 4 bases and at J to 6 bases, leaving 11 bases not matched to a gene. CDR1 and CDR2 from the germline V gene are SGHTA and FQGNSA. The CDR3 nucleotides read TGTGCCAGCAGCTGGGGGGGGGACCTTTCCGCCGGGGAGCTGTTTTTT. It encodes CASSWGGDLSAGELFF.

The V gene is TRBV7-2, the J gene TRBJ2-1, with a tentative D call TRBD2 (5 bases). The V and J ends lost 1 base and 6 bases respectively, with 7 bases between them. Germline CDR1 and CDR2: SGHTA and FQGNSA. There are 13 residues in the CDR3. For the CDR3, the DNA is TGTGCCAGCAGCTTAGGACTACCCAATGAGCAGTTCTTC. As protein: CASSLGLPNEQFF.

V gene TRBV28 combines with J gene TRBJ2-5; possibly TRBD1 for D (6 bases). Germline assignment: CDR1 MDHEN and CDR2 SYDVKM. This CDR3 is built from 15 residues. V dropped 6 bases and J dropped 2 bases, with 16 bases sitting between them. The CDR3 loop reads CASRTEGHLQETQYF. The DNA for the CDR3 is TGTGCCAGCAGAACTGAGGGACATTTACAAGAGACCCAGTACTTC.